This T cell receptor (beta chain) was retrieved from a study of brain T cells in children with intractable seizures. Findings and caveats of the study: Only CDR3 sequence similarity suggested viral specificity, without known HCMV serostatus.

TCRdb's table, derived via immunoSEQ multiplex PCR, lists solely in-frame clones and lacks some. This sample has tens of thousands of clones; about 92% occur once, and the top ten carry less than 2%. Concerning this clone itself: Antigen: not known.

Pre-surgery treatment included at least one anti-epileptic drug. The sample here was peripheral blood, taken at surgery. This TCR was recovered from a boy under two years old with tuberous sclerosis and intractable seizures.

The CDR3 nucleotides read TGTGCCAAACGAGAGGGAAGTAGGAATACTGAAGCTTTCTTT. Amino acids: CAKREGSRNTEAFF. The chain carries TRBV2 and TRBJ1-1; unclear D gene. CDR1 and CDR2 from the germline V gene are SNHLY and FYNNEI. V was pared by 10 bases and J by 5 bases, with 20 bases between. CDR3 size: 14 residues.